This T cell receptor (beta chain) was sequenced during a study of cytomegalovirus exposure and HLA in healthy donors. There are a few counts of this clone. The antigen is not known. Primers for the PCR totalled 60 Vbeta and 13 Jbeta. This table comes from immunoSEQ multiplex PCR, and its TCRdb copy is limited to in-frame clones, with some not included. Of 150,000 or so clones listed, approximately 79% are singletons. Whole-study results and caveats: Analysis performed later found 15,000 or so TCR beta sequences associated with HLA alleles at 0.05 false discovery rate.

The specimen sequenced was PBMCs. This receptor was taken from a man younger than 35 in good health and CMV-seropositive.

CDR3 sequence: CASSNQGGGGYGYTF. CDR3 nucleotide sequence: TGTGCCAGCAGTAACCAAGGAGGGGGCGGCTATGGCTACACCTTC. This chain joins TRBV6-5 and TRBJ1-2; 7 bases match TRBD1. Germline values: CDR1 MNHEY, CDR2 SVGAGI. V trimming: 5 bases; J trimming: 4 bases; junction bases outside the gene matches: 10. This CDR3 has 15 residues.